These 10 T cell receptor beta chains came from one sample sequenced in a study of T cells in Graves' hyperthyroidism and ophthalmopathy. From RNA transcripts, TCR beta CDR3 regions were amplified. First-round RT-PCR of the TCR CDR3 relied on the HTBI primer set. Via MiXCR, TCRdb re-called the multiplex PCR reads, giving one row per CDR3 protein. Among 400,000 to 600,000 distinct CDR3 sequences listed, under 25% were seen once. Sequencing input: blood. The receptors here all came from a young man with Graves' hyperthyroidism.

This clonotype has at least ten counts. CDR3 sequence: CASNERVNTEAFF. As DNA, the CDR3 is TGTGCCAGCAACGAAAGGGTTAACACTGAAGCTTTCTTT. The chain couples TRBV13 to TRBJ1-1; D not resolved. This CDR3 contains 13 residues. Germline V gives CDR1 PRHDT, CDR2 FYEKMQ (reference sequence). With 7 bases removed from V and 2 bases from J, the gap between germline ends came to 11 bases.

At least ten counts were recorded for this clonotype. The chain joins TRBV4-2 to TRBJ1-1; no definite D call. Trimming left V 1 base short and J 4 bases short, with 7 bases between. Germline V CDR1 and CDR2: LGHNA, YNFKEQ. The CDR3 is made up of 13 amino acids. This CDR3 is CASSQVESTEAFF. CDR3 DNA sequence: TGTGCCAGCAGCCAAGTTGAATCCACTGAAGCTTTCTTT.

In its sample, this clonotype was seen many times. The rearrangement joins TRBV12-3 or TRBV12-4 to TRBJ1-3; D unclear. This CDR3 contains 13 residues. Trimming left V 0 bases short and J 9 bases short, with 9 bases between. The DNA of the CDR3 is TGTGCCAGCAGTTTAGCGGAGGGTAGCACCATATATTTT. Amino acid sequence: CASSLAEGSTIYF.

As for this clonotype: An end of the junction does not agree with germline; a read error may underlie this. The rearrangement joins TRBV7-8 to TRBJ2-7; D possibly corresponds to TRBD1 (5 bases). The CDR3 runs 13 residues. The germline gives CDR1 SGHVS, CDR2 FQNEAQ. CDR3 nucleotide sequence: TGCGCCAGCAGCCAGATAGGGGTTGCCGAGCAGTACTTC. This sequence encodes CASSQIGVAEQYF. The full variable domain, in which reference TRBV7-8 and TRBJ2-7 provide the parts outside the CDR3, is GAGVSQSPRYKVAKRGQDVALRCDPISGHVSLFWYQQALGQGPEFLTYFQNEAQLDKSGLPSDRFFAERPEGSVSTLKIQRTQQEDSAVYLCASSQIGVAEQYFGPGTRLTVT.

This clonotype was counted at least ten times. The chain has TRBV2 and TRBJ2-7; D call uncertain. Trimming took 7 bases from V and 0 from J, leaving 16 bases between them. Germline CDR1 reads SNHLY; CDR2 reads FYNNEI. The CDR3 spans 15 residues. The CDR3 region has the DNA TGTGCCAGCACGGGTGGAAGGGTGTTCTCCTACGAGCAGTACTTC. Translation gives CASTGGRVFSYEQYF.

This clonotype appeared many times. V is TRBV6-1 and J is TRBJ2-7, with D perhaps matching TRBD1 (6 bases). The CDR3 loop spans 14 amino acids. Germline CDR1 MNHNS, CDR2 SASEGT. Trimming removed 1 base at V and 3 bases at J, with 10 bases between. The CDR3 DNA sequence: TGTGCCAGCAGTGAAGGATCACAGGGCTACGAGCAGTACTTC. Translation gives CASSEGSQGYEQYF.

This clonotype appeared many times. This chain connects TRBV6-1 to TRBJ1-1; tentative D call: TRBD1 (6 bases). The CDR3 extends over 15 amino acids. Trimming cost V 6 bases and J 7 bases, with 21 bases left between them. Germline CDR1 is MNHNS and CDR2 is SASEGT. This CDR3 reads CASRKGQSPRDEAFF. Here the CDR3 DNA reads TGTGCCAGCAGGAAGGGACAATCCCCGAGGGATGAAGCTTTCTTT.

This clonotype was counted only a few times. V usage is TRBV12-3 or TRBV12-4 and J usage is TRBJ1-1; D ambiguous. This CDR3 comprises 14 residues. V was pared by 2 bases and J by 6 bases, with 13 bases between. In nucleotides, the CDR3 is TGTGCCAGCAGTTTAACGGGCGGCGGAGCTGAAGCTTTCTTT. Amino acids: CASSLTGGGAEAFF.

V and J are TRBV24-1 and TRBJ2-3; the D is unclear. Trimming removed 1 base at V and 5 bases at J, with 12 bases between. This CDR3 region has 15 residues. The germline gives CDR1 KGHDR, CDR2 SFDVKD. The CDR3 spells CATSDFSGPGDTQYF. CDR3 sequence (DNA): TGTGCCACCAGTGATTTTTCAGGACCGGGAGATACGCAGTATTTT.

A word on this clonotype: Germline is not matched at one junction end, which may reflect a read error. The V gene is TRBV13, the J gene TRBJ2-7; 7 nucleotides align to TRBD2. Germline CDR1 is PRHDT and CDR2 is FYEKMQ (reference sequence). The CDR3 sequence is 13 residues long. CDR3 loop: CASSLGTAGFSNF. The CDR3 region has the DNA TGTGCCAGCAGCTTAGGTACAGCGGGATTCTCTAACTTC.